This T cell receptor (beta chain) came from a study of T cells expressing NK-cell markers. TCRdb re-called the 5' RACE reads and shows each CDR3 protein once, DNA omitted. This sample contains about 160,000 distinct CDR3 sequences. Germline lookup yields CDR1 MNHEY and CDR2 SVGAGI. CDR3 length equals 14 residues. Material: blood T cells: a sorted CD56 or NKG2C T cell subset, CD4+ or CD8+ T cells, or bulk PBMC T cells (not recorded which). The origin of this receptor is a woman aged 18-70 years in good health. The J gene is TRBJ1-4, the V gene TRBV6-5; TCRdb lists TRBD1, though no DNA is available to test this call. CDR3 loop: CASRGTGANEKLFF.